This T cell receptor (beta chain) derives from a study of T cell repertoires in cytomegalovirus infection. Study details: Public TCR beta signatures were indicative of both CMV infection and a matching HLA type. Study-wide results and caveats: HLA-C-restricted TCR beta clonotypes specific for CMV led the ex vivo response. Based on cumulative public TCR beta family frequency, carriers of CMV plus the relevant HLA were identified.

A single record per CDR3 protein comes from TCRdb applying MiXCR to the reads. The repertoire consists of about 360,000 distinct CDR3 sequences, with over 15% occurring once and the leading ten covering 7.5% to 9.5%. With regard to this clonotype: Its antigen is unknown.

The CDR3 is 13 amino acids. Germline CDR1 reads DFQATT; CDR2 reads SNEGSKA (reference sequence). Trimming cost V 0 bases and J 5 bases, with 8 bases left between them. Specimen: PBMCs. The sequence was collected from a human donor in good health (CMV status not recorded). Some clones in this sample may be carry-over from other donors' samples. The V gene is TRBV20-1, the J gene TRBJ2-1; D gene ambiguous. This CDR3 reads CSARDPRNNEQFF. The CDR3 nucleotides are TGCAGTGCTAGAGATCCAAGAAACAATGAGCAGTTCTTC.